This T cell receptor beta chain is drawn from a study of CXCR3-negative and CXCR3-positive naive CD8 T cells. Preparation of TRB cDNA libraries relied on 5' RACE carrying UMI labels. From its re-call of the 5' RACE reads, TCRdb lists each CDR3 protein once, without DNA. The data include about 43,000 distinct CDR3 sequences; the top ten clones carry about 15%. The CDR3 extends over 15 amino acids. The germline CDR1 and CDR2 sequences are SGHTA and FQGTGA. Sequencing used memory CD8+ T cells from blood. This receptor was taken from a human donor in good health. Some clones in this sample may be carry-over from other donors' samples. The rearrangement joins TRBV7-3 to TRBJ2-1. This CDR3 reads CASSPALTVGDEQFF.